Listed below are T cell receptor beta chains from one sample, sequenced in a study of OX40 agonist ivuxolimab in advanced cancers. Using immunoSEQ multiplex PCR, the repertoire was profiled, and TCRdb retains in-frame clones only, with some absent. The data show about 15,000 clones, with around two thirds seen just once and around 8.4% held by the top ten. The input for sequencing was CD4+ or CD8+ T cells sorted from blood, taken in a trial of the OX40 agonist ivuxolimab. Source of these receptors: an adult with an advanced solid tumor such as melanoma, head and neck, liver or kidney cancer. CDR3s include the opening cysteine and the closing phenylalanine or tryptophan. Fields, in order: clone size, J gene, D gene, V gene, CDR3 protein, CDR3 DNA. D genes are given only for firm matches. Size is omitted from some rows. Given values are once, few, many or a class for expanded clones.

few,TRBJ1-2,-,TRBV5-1,CASSLNRVYGYTF,TGCGCCAGCAGCTTGAACAGGGTCTATGGCTACACCTTC
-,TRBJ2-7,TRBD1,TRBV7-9,CASSAPGTESYEQYF,TGTGCCAGCAGCGCCCCCGGGACAGAGAGTTACGAGCAGTACTTC
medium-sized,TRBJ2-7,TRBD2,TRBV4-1,CASSQRSGGDYEQYF,TGCGCCAGCAGCCAGAGAAGCGGGGGGGACTACGAGCAGTACTTC
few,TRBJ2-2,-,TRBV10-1,CASSESWRTGELFF,TGCGCCAGCAGTGAGTCGTGGCGGACCGGGGAGCTGTTTTTT
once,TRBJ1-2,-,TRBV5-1,CASSLVRNYGYTF,TGCGCCAGCAGCTTGGTTAGGAACTATGGCTACACCTTC
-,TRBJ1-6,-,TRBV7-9,CASSFWTGNSPLHF,TGTGCCAGCAGTTTCTGGACGGGCAATTCACCCCTCCACTTT
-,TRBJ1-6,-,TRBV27,CASSWSGQGNSPLHF,TGTGCCAGCAGTTGGTCTGGGCAGGGAAATTCACCCCTCCACTTT
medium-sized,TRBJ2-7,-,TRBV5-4,CASSLFLEQYF,TGTGCCAGCAGCTTGTTCCTCGAGCAGTACTTC
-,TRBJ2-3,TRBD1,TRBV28,CASSYLPGTGVRNTQYF,TGTGCCAGCAGTTATCTCCCCGGGACAGGGGTTCGGAATACGCAGTATTTT
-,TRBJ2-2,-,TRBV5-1,CASSLEQSNTGELFF,TGCGCCAGCAGCTTGGAACAGTCGAACACCGGGGAGCTGTTTTTT
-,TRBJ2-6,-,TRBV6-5,CASSFQAGANVLTF,TGTGCCAGCAGTTTCCAGGCTGGGGCCAACGTCTTGACTTTC
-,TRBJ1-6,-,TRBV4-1,CASRDISYNSPLHF,TGCGCCAGCCGGGACATATCCTATAATTCACCCCTCCACTTT
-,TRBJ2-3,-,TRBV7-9,CASSFGGRRDTQYF,TGTGCCAGCAGCTTCGGGGGGCGGCGGGATACGCAGTATTTT
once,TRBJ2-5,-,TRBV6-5,CASSSPTVQETQYF,TGTGCCAGCAGTTCCCCGACAGTACAAGAGACCCAGTACTTC
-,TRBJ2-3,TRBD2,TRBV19,CASSTGGSDTQYF,TGTGCCAGCTCAACGGGGGGGTCAGATACGCAGTATTTT
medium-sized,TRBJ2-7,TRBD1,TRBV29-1,CSVAQGAYAEQYF,TGCAGCGTTGCTCAGGGGGCTTACGCCGAGCAGTACTTC
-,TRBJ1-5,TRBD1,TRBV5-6,CASSPGTGRQPQHF,TGTGCCAGCAGCCCCGGGACAGGGCGTCAGCCCCAGCATTTT
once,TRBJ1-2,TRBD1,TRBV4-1,CASSPDRWNYGYTF,TGCGCCAGCAGCCCGGACAGGTGGAACTATGGCTACACCTTC
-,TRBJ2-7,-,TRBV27,CASSLSPWTDFYEQYF,TGTGCCAGCAGTTTATCCCCCTGGACAGACTTCTACGAGCAGTACTTC
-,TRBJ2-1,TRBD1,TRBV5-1,CASSSWTGSYNEQFF,TGCGCCAGCAGCTCCTGGACAGGATCCTACAATGAGCAGTTCTTC
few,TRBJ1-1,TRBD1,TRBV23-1,CASRDRGFMNTEAFF,TGCGCCAGCAGGGACAGGGGATTTATGAACACTGAAGCTTTCTTT
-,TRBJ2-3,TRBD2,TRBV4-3,CASSQEGVAGFTDTQYF,TGCGCCAGCAGCCAAGAAGGGGTAGCGGGGTTCACAGATACGCAGTATTTT
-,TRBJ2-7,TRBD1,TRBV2,CASSTPRGMVTYEQYF,TGTGCCAGCAGTACCCCCAGGGGGATGGTGACCTACGAGCAGTACTTC
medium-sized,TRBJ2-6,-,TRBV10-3,CAIALPQGRSGANVLTF,TGTGCCATCGCCCTACCACAGGGACGCTCTGGGGCCAACGTCCTGACTTTC
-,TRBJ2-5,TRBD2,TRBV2,CASYRGGRETQYF,TGTGCCAGCTATCGGGGGGGCCGAGAGACCCAGTACTTC
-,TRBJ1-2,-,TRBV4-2,CASSQAPGDAYGYTF,TGTGCCAGCAGCCAAGCACCAGGGGATGCCTATGGCTACACCTTC
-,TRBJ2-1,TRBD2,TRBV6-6,CASSYGGGGGEQFF,TGTGCCAGCAGTTACGGCGGGGGTGGGGGTGAGCAGTTCTTC
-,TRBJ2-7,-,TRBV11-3,CASSLRDEQYF,TGTGCCAGCAGCTTACGGGACGAGCAGTACTTC
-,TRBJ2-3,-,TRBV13,CASSLGGQGQGRQYTQYF,TGTGCCAGCAGCTTAGGGGGCCAGGGCCAAGGGAGACAGTATACGCAGTATTTT
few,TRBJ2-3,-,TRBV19,CASSKWGPDTQYF,TGTGCCAGTAGTAAATGGGGCCCAGATACGCAGTATTTT
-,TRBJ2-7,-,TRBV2,CASRDSYEQYF,TGTGCCAGCAGGGATTCCTACGAGCAGTACTTC
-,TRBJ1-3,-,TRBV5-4,CASSFHGNTIYF,TGTGCCAGCAGCTTTCATGGAAACACCATATATTTT
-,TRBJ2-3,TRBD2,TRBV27,CASISGGAKDTQYF,TGTGCCAGCATAAGCGGGGGGGCAAAAGATACGCAGTATTTT
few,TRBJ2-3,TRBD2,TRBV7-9,CASSQTSGVTDTQYF,TGTGCCAGCAGCCAGACTAGCGGGGTAACAGATACGCAGTATTTT
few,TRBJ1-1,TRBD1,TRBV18,CASSTRTGVDTEAFF,TGTGCCAGCTCAACAAGGACAGGGGTGGACACTGAAGCTTTCTTT
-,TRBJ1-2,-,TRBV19,CASSTAGYGYTF,TGTGCCAGTAGTACGGCGGGGTATGGCTACACCTTC
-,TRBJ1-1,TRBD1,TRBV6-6,CASSGQATNTEAFF,TGTGCCAGCAGTGGACAGGCTACGAACACTGAAGCTTTCTTT
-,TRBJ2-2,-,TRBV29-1,CSVDSGSNTGELFF,TGCAGCGTTGATTCAGGGTCGAACACCGGGGAGCTGTTTTTT
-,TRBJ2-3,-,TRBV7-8,CASSLLSSGGTDTQYF,TGTGCCAGCAGCTTACTATCGTCGGGTGGGACAGATACGCAGTATTTT
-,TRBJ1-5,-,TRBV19,CASSIPWGSNQPQHF,TGTGCCAGTAGTATCCCGTGGGGTAGCAATCAGCCCCAGCATTTT
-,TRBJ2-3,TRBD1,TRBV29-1,CSVEGIDRGSTDTQYF,TGCAGCGTTGAGGGGATCGACAGGGGAAGCACAGATACGCAGTATTTT
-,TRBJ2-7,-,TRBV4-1,CASSRRDGHSDEQYF,TGCGCCAGCAGCCGACGGGACGGACACTCAGACGAGCAGTACTTC
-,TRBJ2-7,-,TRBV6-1,CASSEGDSYEQYF,TGTGCCAGCAGTGAGGGCGATTCCTACGAGCAGTACTTC
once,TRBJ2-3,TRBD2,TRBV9,CASSVLGLANTDTQYF,TGTGCCAGCAGCGTCCTGGGACTAGCGAACACAGATACGCAGTATTTT
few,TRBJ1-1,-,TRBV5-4,CASSFGGTEAFF,TGTGCCAGCAGCTTCGGGGGCACTGAAGCTTTCTTT
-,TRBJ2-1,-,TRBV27,CASSLGGYNEQFF,TGTGCCAGCAGTTTAGGGGGTTACAATGAGCAGTTCTTC